The rows below give T cell receptor beta chains drawn from one sample of a study of blood T cell repertoires in COVID-19. TCRdb's table, derived via immunoSEQ multiplex PCR, lists solely in-frame clones and lacks some. The sample lists some 290,000 clones, 90% occurring once. The sample taken for sequencing was peripheral blood. The receptors originated from a woman in her 30s with COVID-19, enrolled during active disease. Each CDR3 is given with its conserved first and last residue. D genes are given only for firm matches. Rows give clone size only sometimes, using once, few, many, or a class for an expanded clone.

d_gene | j_gene | abundance | v_gene | len | CDR3aa | CDR3nt
TRBD1 | TRBJ1-3 | - | TRBV27 | 15 | CASSRDRVTGNTIYF | TGTGCCAGCAGCCGGGACAGGGTCACTGGAAACACCATATATTTT
- | TRBJ2-3 | - | TRBV5-5 | 20 | CASSPRQVCLFFLIPDTQYF | TGTGCCAGCAGCCCACGACAGGTTTGTTTATTTTTCTTAATCCCAGATACGCAGTATTTT
- | TRBJ2-7 | - | TRBV19 | 15 | CASRQTGMSLYEQYF | TGTGCCAGTAGACAAACAGGGATGTCCCTCTACGAGCAGTACTTC
- | TRBJ2-5 | - | TRBV2 | 11 | CASMQQETQYF | TGTGCCAGCATGCAGCAAGAGACCCAGTACTTC
TRBD1 | TRBJ1-1 | - | TRBV2 | 16 | CASSEIRTGSNTEAFF | TGTGCCAGCAGTGAAATAAGGACAGGGTCGAACACTGAAGCTTTCTTT
- | TRBJ1-2 | - | TRBV10-3 | 13 | CAISGQVGYGYTF | TGTGCCATCAGTGGACAGGTCGGCTATGGCTACACCTTC
- | TRBJ2-2 | - | TRBV29-1 | 14 | CSVVGGSETGELFF | TGCAGCGTTGTCGGAGGGAGTGAAACCGGGGAGCTGTTTTTT
TRBD2 | TRBJ2-1 | - | TRBV12-5 | 15 | CASGLSFSGRNEQFF | TGTGCTAGTGGTTTATCCTTCAGCGGGAGGAATGAGCAGTTCTTC
TRBD1 | TRBJ1-5 | - | TRBV27 | 15 | CASSSGQGAFQPQHF | TGTGCCAGCAGTAGCGGACAGGGGGCATTTCAGCCCCAGCATTTT
- | TRBJ1-5 | once | TRBV5-1 | 17 | CASSLEPRGMPNQPQHF | TGCGCCAGCAGCTTGGAACCCCGCGGGATGCCCAATCAGCCCCAGCATTTT
- | TRBJ1-2 | - | TRBV10-2 | 13 | CASGDGQPYGYTF | TGCGCCAGCGGGGACGGACAGCCCTATGGCTACACCTTC
- | TRBJ1-2 | - | TRBV15 | 15 | CATSRDQPGSYGYTF | TGTGCCACCAGCAGAGACCAACCAGGTAGCTATGGCTACACCTTC
- | TRBJ1-1 | once | TRBV3-1/TRBV3-2 | 14 | CASSQVRGNTEAFF | TGTGCCAGCAGCCAAGTCAGGGGGAACACTGAAGCTTTCTTT
- | TRBJ1-1 | - | TRBV2 | 14 | CASTARPQETEAFF | TGTGCCAGTACAGCCCGGCCCCAGGAAACTGAAGCTTTCTTT
TRBD1 | TRBJ1-6 | - | TRBV5-1 | 11 | CASRQGAALHF | TGCGCCAGCAGACAGGGGGCGGCCCTCCACTTT
TRBD2 | TRBJ2-7 | - | TRBV29-1 | 14 | CSVRGTSAAYEQYF | TGCAGCGTCAGAGGGACTAGCGCCGCCTACGAGCAGTACTTC
TRBD2 | TRBJ2-3 | - | TRBV9 | 16 | CASSPLAGGRTDTQYF | TGTGCCAGCAGCCCACTAGCGGGAGGACGGACAGATACGCAGTATTTT
TRBD2 | TRBJ2-2 | - | TRBV13 | 16 | CASRRSLAGGPGELFF | TGTGCCAGCCGTCGGTCCCTAGCGGGAGGCCCCGGGGAGCTGTTTTTT
- | TRBJ1-1 | few | TRBV5-1 | 15 | CASSERTEGSTEAFF | TGCGCCAGCAGCGAGCGCACCGAAGGAAGCACTGAAGCTTTCTTT
TRBD1 | TRBJ2-7 | - | TRBV10-3 | 15 | CAISSQGTGSAEQYF | TGTGCCATCAGCTCCCAGGGGACAGGGTCCGCCGAGCAGTACTTC
TRBD1 | TRBJ2-3 | - | TRBV13 | 16 | CASSYGRDRGPDTQYF | TGTGCCAGCAGCTACGGCCGGGACAGGGGGCCAGATACGCAGTATTTT
- | TRBJ2-3 | - | TRBV10-3 | 13 | CAIRDAGTDTQYF | TGTGCCATCAGGGATGCGGGCACAGATACGCAGTATTTT
TRBD1 | TRBJ1-1 | - | TRBV6-5 | 15 | CASWTGKLGDTEAFF | TGTGCCAGCTGGACAGGAAAGCTGGGGGACACTGAAGCTTTCTTT
- | TRBJ2-1 | - | TRBV15 | 15 | CATSRDRGTYNEQFF | TGTGCCACCAGCAGAGATCGGGGAACCTACAATGAGCAGTTCTTC
- | TRBJ1-2 | - | TRBV14 | 17 | CASSQDPARPGARRYTF | TGTGCCAGCAGCCAAGATCCCGCCCGTCCAGGGGCAAGACGCTACACCTTC
- | TRBJ1-5 | - | TRBV19 | 15 | CASSIGGNGNQPQHF | TGTGCCAGTAGTATAGGAGGGAATGGCAATCAGCCCCAGCATTTT
- | TRBJ2-7 | - | TRBV4-2 | 17 | CASSPSTLDSVAYEQYF | TGTGCCAGCAGCCCTTCTACCCTTGACAGTGTTGCCTACGAGCAGTACTTC
TRBD2 | TRBJ2-7 | - | TRBV3-1/TRBV3-2 | 15 | CASSQDAGGPREQYF | TGTGCCAGCAGCCAAGATGCGGGAGGGCCGAGGGAGCAGTACTTC
- | TRBJ1-1 | few | TRBV12-3/TRBV12-4 | 13 | CASSRGGYSEAFF | TGTGCCAGCAGTCGAGGCGGGTACTCTGAAGCTTTCTTT
TRBD2 | TRBJ2-2 | - | TRBV7-3 | 17 | CASSPSGRPGLTGELFF | TGTGCCAGCAGCCCTAGCGGGAGGCCCGGCCTCACCGGGGAGCTGTTTTTT
- | TRBJ2-2 | - | TRBV5-1 | 15 | CASSSAGLDTGELFF | TGCGCCAGCAGCTCGGCGGGACTGGACACCGGGGAGCTGTTTTTT
TRBD1 | TRBJ2-2 | - | TRBV5-1 | 14 | CASSDTGGTGELFF | TGCGCCAGCAGCGATACAGGGGGCACCGGGGAGCTGTTTTTT
- | TRBJ1-2 | - | TRBV28 | 12 | CASSYGNYGYTF | TGTGCCAGCAGCTACGGGAACTATGGCTACACCTTC
TRBD1 | TRBJ2-7 | - | TRBV28 | 15 | CASSGPGTGRYEQYF | TGTGCCAGCAGTGGTCCCGGGACAGGGCGTTACGAGCAGTACTTC
- | TRBJ1-2 | - | TRBV7-7 | 16 | CASSVKGPRGSYGYTF | TGTGCCAGCAGCGTCAAAGGGCCCCGAGGGTCCTATGGCTACACCTTC
TRBD1 | TRBJ1-4 | - | TRBV7-9 | 15 | CASSLGQGAYEKLFF | TGTGCCAGCAGCTTAGGACAGGGGGCGTATGAAAAACTGTTTTTT
TRBD2 | TRBJ2-7 | - | TRBV19 | 15 | CASSIALAGDYEQYF | TGTGCCAGTAGTATAGCCCTAGCGGGAGACTACGAGCAGTACTTC
TRBD1 | TRBJ1-5 | - | TRBV12-3/TRBV12-4 | 13 | CASSESDRGPQHF | TGTGCCAGCAGCGAATCTGACAGGGGACCCCAGCATTTT
TRBD1 | TRBJ2-2 | - | TRBV19 | 16 | CASSASGTGGTGELFF | TGTGCCAGTAGTGCATCCGGGACAGGGGGTACCGGGGAGCTGTTTTTT
- | TRBJ2-7 | - | TRBV7-9 | 14 | CASSLANVASGQYF | TGTGCCAGCAGCTTAGCAAACGTAGCATCCGGGCAGTACTTC
TRBD1 | TRBJ2-7 | - | TRBV18 | 15 | CASSPNRGVIHEQYF | TGTGCCAGCTCACCCAACAGGGGCGTCATCCACGAGCAGTACTTC
TRBD2 | TRBJ2-1 | - | TRBV5-1 | 17 | CASSPGLAGGKYNEQFF | TGCGCCAGCAGCCCCGGACTAGCGGGAGGGAAATACAATGAGCAGTTCTTC
TRBD2 | TRBJ2-7 | - | TRBV27 | 16 | CASSSLAGVVSYEQYF | TGTGCCAGCAGTTCCCTAGCGGGAGTCGTCTCCTACGAGCAGTACTTC
- | TRBJ1-5 | - | TRBV3-1/TRBV3-2 | 15 | CASSQNLASNQPQHF | TGTGCCAGCAGCCAAAACCTGGCAAGCAATCAGCCCCAGCATTTT
- | TRBJ1-4 | - | TRBV28 | 14 | CASSWRRTNEKLFF | TGTGCCAGCAGTTGGAGGAGGACTAATGAAAAACTGTTTTTT
- | TRBJ2-3 | - | TRBV11-1 | 15 | CASSLTMTSPDTQYF | TGTGCCAGCAGCTTAACCATGACTAGTCCAGATACGCAGTATTTT
- | TRBJ2-2 | - | TRBV5-1 | 14 | CASSARLDTGELFF | TGCGCCAGCAGCGCCAGACTAGACACCGGGGAGCTGTTTTTT
TRBD2 | TRBJ2-3 | - | TRBV3-1/TRBV3-2 | 16 | CASSRAGTTSPDTQYF | TGTGCCAGCAGCCGTGCCGGGACTACCTCCCCAGATACGCAGTATTTT
TRBD1 | TRBJ1-6 | - | TRBV6-5 | 15 | CASSLTTGSNSPLHF | TGTGCCAGCAGCTTGACGACAGGGAGTAATTCACCCCTCCACTTT
- | TRBJ2-1 | - | TRBV3-1/TRBV3-2 | 16 | CASSQGRKAASLEQFF | TGTGCCAGCAGCCAAGGGCGGAAGGCTGCCAGCCTGGAGCAGTTCTTC
TRBD1 | TRBJ1-5 | - | TRBV20-1 | 13 | CSASHTGDQPQHF | TGCAGTGCTAGTCATACAGGGGACCAGCCCCAGCATTTT
TRBD2 | TRBJ2-2 | - | TRBV14 | 17 | CASSLMGLAGNTGELFF | TGTGCCAGCAGCCTAATGGGACTAGCGGGTAACACCGGGGAGCTGTTTTTT
TRBD1 | TRBJ2-2 | - | TRBV6-5 | 16 | CASSYRRTGNTGELFF | TGTGCCAGCAGTTACCGCCGGACAGGGAACACCGGGGAGCTGTTTTTT
TRBD1 | TRBJ1-2 | many | TRBV12-3/TRBV12-4 | 12 | CASSDRAYGYTF | TGTGCCAGCAGCGACAGGGCCTATGGCTACACCTTC
TRBD1 | TRBJ1-1 | - | TRBV5-5 | 18 | CASSSNLWTGGMNTEAFF | TGTGCCAGCAGCTCGAACCTGTGGACAGGGGGGATGAACACTGAAGCTTTCTTT
- | TRBJ2-1 | - | TRBV13 | 15 | CASSLPGTRSDEQFF | TGTGCCAGCAGCCTTCCTGGGACACGCTCGGATGAGCAGTTCTTC
- | TRBJ1-6 | once | TRBV27 | 15 | CASSSLSSYNSPLHF | TGTGCCAGCAGTTCCCTGAGCTCCTATAATTCACCCCTCCACTTT
TRBD1 | TRBJ1-2 | - | TRBV30 | 12 | CAGNNRGTGYTF | TGTGCCGGAAACAACAGGGGAACGGGCTACACCTTC
- | TRBJ1-2 | few | TRBV2 | 14 | CASRALQGVSGYTF | TGTGCCAGCAGGGCCCTACAGGGAGTAAGTGGCTACACCTTC
- | TRBJ1-2 | - | TRBV30 | 13 | CAWSWVRGDGYTF | TGTGCCTGGAGTTGGGTCAGGGGTGATGGCTACACCTTC